This T cell receptor (beta chain) appears in the sequencing data of a study of T cells in Graves' hyperthyroidism and ophthalmopathy (dated by TCRdb to the late 2010s). Concerning the study at large: Peripheral blood samples were taken at initial diagnosis, before any treatment was given. TCR V-J signatures able to tell the groups apart were searched for in a discovery cohort of 90 to 100 patients, of whom about 40 had Graves' ophthalmopathy and 55 to 65 had stable Graves' hyperthyroidism. Prospective prediction of ophthalmopathy was tested in an independent validation cohort consisting of some 19 hyperthyroidism patients and 15 or so patients who later progressed to ophthalmopathy. The roughly 99 discovery patients were divided at random into training and test sets in a 7:3 ratio. Thyroid tissue and blood T-cell repertoires from more than 5 Graves' hyperthyroidism patients were also compared in the study. After blood sampling, hyperthyroidism patients were treated with methimazole at a starting dose of 30 mg daily, and ophthalmopathy patients were treated with high-dose intravenous methylprednisolone. The paper reports TCR Vbeta CDR3 sequencing of fewer than 150 peripheral blood samples: approximately 41 ophthalmopathy, about 75 hyperthyroidism and approximately 17 progressor patients.

The TCR beta CDR3 regions were amplified from the RNA transcripts. A first-round RT-PCR of the TCR CDR3 used the HTBI primer set with the Qiagen OneStep RT-PCR kit. The libraries were constructed in a second round of multiplex PCR and then size-selected and purified. The libraries were sequenced on an Illumina HiSeq2000 using paired-end 100 bp reads. Under the source paper's analysis protocol: Raw data were processed with SOAPnuke, discarding reads with adapters, uncalled bases, mean Phred below 15, or no exact constant-primer or identifier match. High-quality paired reads were merged with COPE v1.2.5, and unique nucleotide sequences were defined as clonotypes. MiTCR v1.1 was used to align the clonotypes against IMGT TRBV, TRBD and TRBJ reference segments. Only V-J combinations with frequency above 0.0001, covering about 99% of repertoires, were analysed. A TCS score was defined as the ratio between F50 (clonal expansion) and ExV (chaos), using BLOSUM62-based TCRdist between CDR3 peptides within each V-J. Welch's t-statistics and random forest reduced around 520 V-J features to 10 to 15, which were used in a naive Bayes classifier (R e1071). TCRdb reran the public reads through fastp at Q25 and MiXCR, keeping productive beta chains. When rows share a CDR3 protein, they turn into one entry using the most common DNA and genes. TCRdb, not the authors, supplied the V and J calls. Here the sample has approximately 600,000 distinct CDR3 sequences; approximately 14% occur a single time. 6.5% to 9% of the sample goes to the ten largest clones.

Overall study outcomes, separate from this receptor: In cross-validation, a model built on a 13 V-J signature told ophthalmopathy apart from stable hyperthyroidism with 87.88% sensitivity and about 81% specificity, and in testing the same model reached 80%/75%. Blood samples also contained most of the expanded thyroid clonotypes (frequency above 0.001), which suggests that blood repertoires may reflect thyroid immune responses. In validation, the model predicted progression to ophthalmopathy with around 71% sensitivity and around 72% specificity, a median of 6.5 months before onset. No statistical method was used to set the sample size in advance, and investigators knew the group allocation.

In the ophthalmopathy patients, disease was moderately to severely active, with a Clinical Activity Score of 3 or more, a NOSPECS grade of 4 or more, and a duration of less than 3 months. The study excluded patients with uncontrolled infections, other autoimmune diseases, pregnancy or lactation. Diagnoses were established on the basis of clinical symptoms, serum thyroxine and TRAb, thyroid ultrasound, and orbital computed tomography. PBMCs were isolated from 8 to 10 ml of fresh peripheral blood by Ficoll-Paque density gradient centrifugation. Total RNA was extracted using Trizol reagent, and RNA quality was assessed on an Agilent 2100 Bioanalyzer. This clonotype has more than one count but fewer than ten. Its antigen specificity is not known. Per-base qualities were not stored, and no clone one base away is much larger. Via the germline V gene (reference sequence), CDR1 is LNHDA and CDR2 SQIVND. The CDR3, from cysteine to phenylalanine, totals 12 residues. CDR3 DNA is the only sequence kept; it has 36 bases, read in frame from the first base. V gives up 7 bases and J gives up 9 bases, and the segment between their germline ends measures 10 bases.

This clonotype originated in a woman between 18 and 29 years old with Graves' ophthalmopathy. The chain links TRBV19 with TRBJ1-6, with the D gene not confidently named. The material sequenced was blood. The CDR3 is CASTDRGSPLHF. The nucleotide sequence is TGTGCCAGTACAGACCGGGGTTCACCCCTCCACTTT. When the CDR3 is completed using the reference TRBV19 and TRBJ1-6 genes on either side, the full variable domain is DGGITQSPKYLFRKEGQNVTLSCEQNLNHDAMYWYRQDPGQGLRLIYYSQIVNDFQKGDIAEGYSVSREKKESFPLTVTSAQKNPTAFYLCASTDRGSPLHFGNGTRLTVT.